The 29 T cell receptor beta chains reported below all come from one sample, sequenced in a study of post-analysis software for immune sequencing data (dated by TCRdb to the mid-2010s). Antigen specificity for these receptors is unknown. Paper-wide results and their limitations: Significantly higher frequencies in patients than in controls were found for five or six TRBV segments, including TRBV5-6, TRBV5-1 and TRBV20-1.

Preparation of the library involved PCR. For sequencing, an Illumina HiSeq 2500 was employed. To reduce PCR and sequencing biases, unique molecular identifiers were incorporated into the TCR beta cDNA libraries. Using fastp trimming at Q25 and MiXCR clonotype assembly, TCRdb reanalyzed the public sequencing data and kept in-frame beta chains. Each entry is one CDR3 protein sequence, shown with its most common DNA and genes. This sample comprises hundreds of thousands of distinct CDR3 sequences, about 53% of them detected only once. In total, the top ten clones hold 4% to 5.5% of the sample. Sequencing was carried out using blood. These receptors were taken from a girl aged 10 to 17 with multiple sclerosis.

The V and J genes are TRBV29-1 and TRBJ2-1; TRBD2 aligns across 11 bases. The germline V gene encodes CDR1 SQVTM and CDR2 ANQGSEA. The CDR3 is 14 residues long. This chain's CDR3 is CSVELAGDLSEQFF. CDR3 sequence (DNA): TGCAGTGTGGAACTAGCGGGAGACTTGAGTGAGCAGTTCTTC.

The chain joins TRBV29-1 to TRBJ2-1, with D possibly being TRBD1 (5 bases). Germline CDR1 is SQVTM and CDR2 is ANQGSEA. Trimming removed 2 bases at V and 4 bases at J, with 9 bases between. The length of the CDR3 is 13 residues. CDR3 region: CSVEQDTYNEQFF. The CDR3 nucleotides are TGCAGCGTTGAACAGGACACGTACAATGAGCAGTTCTTC.

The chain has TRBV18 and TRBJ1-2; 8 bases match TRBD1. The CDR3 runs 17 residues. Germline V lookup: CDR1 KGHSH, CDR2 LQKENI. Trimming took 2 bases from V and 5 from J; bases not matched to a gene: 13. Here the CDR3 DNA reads TGTGCCAGCTCACCAGTCAGGGGGCAAACGGTCCCATATGGCTACACCTTC. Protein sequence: CASSPVRGQTVPYGYTF.

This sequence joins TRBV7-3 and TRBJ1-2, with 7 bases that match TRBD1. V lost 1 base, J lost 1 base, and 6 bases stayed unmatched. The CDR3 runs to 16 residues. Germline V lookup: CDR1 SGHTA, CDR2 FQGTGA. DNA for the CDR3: TGTGCCAGCAGCTTAAAGGGGGACAGCTTTAACTATGGCTACACCTTC. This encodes CASSLKGDSFNYGYTF.

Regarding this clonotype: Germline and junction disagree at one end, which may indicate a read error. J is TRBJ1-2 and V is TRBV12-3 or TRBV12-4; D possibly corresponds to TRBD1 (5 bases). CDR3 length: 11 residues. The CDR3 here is CASSDSYGFTF. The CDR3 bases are TGTGCCAGCAGTGACAGCTATGGCTTCACCTTC.

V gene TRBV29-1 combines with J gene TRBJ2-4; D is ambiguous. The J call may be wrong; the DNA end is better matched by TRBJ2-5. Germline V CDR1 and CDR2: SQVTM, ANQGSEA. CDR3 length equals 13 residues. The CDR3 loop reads CSVERAPQETQYF. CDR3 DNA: TGCAGCGTTGAACGGGCTCCGCAAGAGACCCAGTACTTC.

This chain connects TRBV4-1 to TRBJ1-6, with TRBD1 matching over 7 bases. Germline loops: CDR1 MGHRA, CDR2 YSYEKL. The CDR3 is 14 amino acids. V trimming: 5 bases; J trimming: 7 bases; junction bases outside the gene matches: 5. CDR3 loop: CASSSQGGNSPLHF. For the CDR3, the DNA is TGCGCCAGCAGCTCCCAGGGGGGGAATTCACCCCTCCACTTT.

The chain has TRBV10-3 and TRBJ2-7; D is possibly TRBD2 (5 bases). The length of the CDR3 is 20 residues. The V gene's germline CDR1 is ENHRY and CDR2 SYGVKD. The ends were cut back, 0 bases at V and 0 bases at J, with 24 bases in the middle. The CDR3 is CAISESGGEPKKILSYEQYF. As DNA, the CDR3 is TGTGCCATCAGTGAGTCCGGTGGGGAGCCAAAAAAAATCCTCTCCTACGAGCAGTACTTC.

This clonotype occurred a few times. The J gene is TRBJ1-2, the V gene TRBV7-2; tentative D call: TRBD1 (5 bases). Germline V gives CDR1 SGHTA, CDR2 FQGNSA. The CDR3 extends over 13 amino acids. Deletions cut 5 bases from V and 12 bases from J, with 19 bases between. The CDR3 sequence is CASSTQTGRVNTF. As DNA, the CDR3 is TGTGCCAGCAGCACTCAGACGGGCAGGGTTAACACCTTC.

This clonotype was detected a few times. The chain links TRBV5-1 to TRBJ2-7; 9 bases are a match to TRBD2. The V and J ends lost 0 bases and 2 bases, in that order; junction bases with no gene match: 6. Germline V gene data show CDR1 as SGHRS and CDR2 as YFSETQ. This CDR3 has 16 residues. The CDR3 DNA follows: TGCGCCAGCAGCTTGGCTGCTAGCGGGACAACCTACGAGCAGTACTTC. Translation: CASSLAASGTTYEQYF. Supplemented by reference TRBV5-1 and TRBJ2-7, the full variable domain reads KAGVTQTPRYLIKTRGQQVTLSCSPISGHRSVSWYQQTPGQGLQFLFEYFSETQRNKGNFPGRFSGRQFSNSRSEMNVSTLELGDSALYLCASSLAASGTTYEQYFGPGTRLTVT.

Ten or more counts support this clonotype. The CDR3 DNA follows: TGTGCCAGCAGTTATCGGGGTGGTGGCTACACCTTC. Amino acid sequence: CASSYRGGGYTF. The rearrangement uses TRBV6-6 and TRBJ1-2, with D unresolved. Germline CDR1 reads MNHNY; CDR2 reads SVGAGI (reference sequence). V shed 3 bases and J shed 7 bases, with 9 bases lying between them. The CDR3 runs 12 residues.

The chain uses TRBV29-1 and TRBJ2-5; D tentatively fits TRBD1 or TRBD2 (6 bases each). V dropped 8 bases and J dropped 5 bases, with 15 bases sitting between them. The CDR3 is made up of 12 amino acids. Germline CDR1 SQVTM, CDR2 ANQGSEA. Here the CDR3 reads CSSWGAQETQYF. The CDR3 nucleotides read TGCAGCTCCTGGGGGGCGCAGGAGACCCAGTACTTC.

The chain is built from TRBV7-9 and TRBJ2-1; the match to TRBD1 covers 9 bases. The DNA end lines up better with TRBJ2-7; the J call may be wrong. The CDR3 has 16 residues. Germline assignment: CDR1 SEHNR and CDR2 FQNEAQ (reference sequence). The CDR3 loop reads CASSGDRQGVHHEQYF. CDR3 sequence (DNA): TGTGCCAGCAGCGGGGACAGACAGGGGGTACACCACGAGCAGTACTTC.

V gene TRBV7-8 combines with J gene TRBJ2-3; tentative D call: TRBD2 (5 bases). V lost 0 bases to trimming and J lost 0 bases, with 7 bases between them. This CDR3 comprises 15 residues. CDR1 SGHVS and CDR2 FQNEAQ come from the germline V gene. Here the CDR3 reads CASSLAPGSTDTQYF. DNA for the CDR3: TGTGCCAGCAGCTTAGCGCCGGGGAGCACAGATACGCAGTATTTT. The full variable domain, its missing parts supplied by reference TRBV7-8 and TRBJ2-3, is GAGVSQSPRYKVAKRGQDVALRCDPISGHVSLFWYQQALGQGPEFLTYFQNEAQLDKSGLPSDRFFAERPEGSVSTLKIQRTQQEDSAVYLCASSLAPGSTDTQYFGPGTRLTVL.

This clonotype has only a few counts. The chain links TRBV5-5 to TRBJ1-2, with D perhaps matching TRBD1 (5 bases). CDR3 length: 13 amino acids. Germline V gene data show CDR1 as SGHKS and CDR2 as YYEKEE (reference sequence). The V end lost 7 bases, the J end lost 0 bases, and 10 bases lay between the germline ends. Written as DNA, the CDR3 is TGTGCCAGCTCTGGGACCTCTAACTATGGCTACACCTTC. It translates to CASSGTSNYGYTF.

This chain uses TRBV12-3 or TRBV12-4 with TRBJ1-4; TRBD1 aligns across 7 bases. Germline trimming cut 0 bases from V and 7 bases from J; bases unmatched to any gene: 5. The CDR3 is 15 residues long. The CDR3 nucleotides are TGTGCCAGCAGTTTAGCACCAGGGGGAGGTGAAAAACTGTTTTTT. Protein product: CASSLAPGGGEKLFF.

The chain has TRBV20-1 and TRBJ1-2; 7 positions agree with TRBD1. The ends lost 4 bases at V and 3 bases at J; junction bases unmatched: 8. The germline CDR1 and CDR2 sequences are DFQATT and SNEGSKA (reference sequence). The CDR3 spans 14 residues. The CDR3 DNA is TGCAGTGCTACCGCGACAGGGTTTGACTATGGCTACACCTTC. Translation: CSATATGFDYGYTF.

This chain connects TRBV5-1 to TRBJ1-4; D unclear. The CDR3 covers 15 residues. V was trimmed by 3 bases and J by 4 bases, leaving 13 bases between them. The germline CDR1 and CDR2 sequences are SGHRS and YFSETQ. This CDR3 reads CASSYPLGGNEKLFF. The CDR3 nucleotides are TGCGCCAGCAGCTACCCTCTCGGCGGTAATGAAAAACTGTTTTTT.

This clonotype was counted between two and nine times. CDR3 sequence: CASSLSLAGSETQYF. The CDR3 bases are TGCGCCAGCAGCTTGTCTCTTGCAGGATCGGAGACCCAGTACTTC. V usage is TRBV5-1 and J usage is TRBJ2-5; D is ambiguous. Germline V gives CDR1 SGHRS, CDR2 YFSETQ. CDR3 size: 15 residues. Trimming cost V 1 base and J 5 bases, with 15 bases left between them.

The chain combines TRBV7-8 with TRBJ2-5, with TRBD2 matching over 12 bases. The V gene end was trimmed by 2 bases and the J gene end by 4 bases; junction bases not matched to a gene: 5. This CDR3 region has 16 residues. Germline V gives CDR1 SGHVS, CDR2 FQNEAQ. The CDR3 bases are TGTGCCAGCAGCTTAAGAGGACTAGCGGGGCTAGAGACCCAGTACTTC. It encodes CASSLRGLAGLETQYF.

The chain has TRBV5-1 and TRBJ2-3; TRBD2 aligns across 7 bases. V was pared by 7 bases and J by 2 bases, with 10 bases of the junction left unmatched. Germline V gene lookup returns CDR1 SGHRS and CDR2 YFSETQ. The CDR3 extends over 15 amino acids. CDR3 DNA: TGCGCCAGCGGGACCCGAAGCGGGGTCACAGATACGCAGTATTTT. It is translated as CASGTRSGVTDTQYF. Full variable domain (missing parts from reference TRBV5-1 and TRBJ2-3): KAGVTQTPRYLIKTRGQQVTLSCSPISGHRSVSWYQQTPGQGLQFLFEYFSETQRNKGNFPGRFSGRQFSNSRSEMNVSTLELGDSALYLCASGTRSGVTDTQYFGPGTRLTVL.

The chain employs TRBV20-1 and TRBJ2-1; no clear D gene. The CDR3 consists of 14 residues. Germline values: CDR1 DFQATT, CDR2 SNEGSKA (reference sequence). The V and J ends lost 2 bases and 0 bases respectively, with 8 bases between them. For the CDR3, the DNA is TGCAGTGCTAGACCGTTTTTCTCCTACAATGAGCAGTTCTTC. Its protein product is CSARPFFSYNEQFF.

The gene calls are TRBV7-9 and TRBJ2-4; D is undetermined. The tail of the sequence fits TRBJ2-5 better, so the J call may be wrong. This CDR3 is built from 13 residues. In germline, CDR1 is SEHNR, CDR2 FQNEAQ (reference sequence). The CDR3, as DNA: TGTGCCAGCAGCCACGACCGGGCGGTGACCCAGTACTTC. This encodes CASSHDRAVTQYF.

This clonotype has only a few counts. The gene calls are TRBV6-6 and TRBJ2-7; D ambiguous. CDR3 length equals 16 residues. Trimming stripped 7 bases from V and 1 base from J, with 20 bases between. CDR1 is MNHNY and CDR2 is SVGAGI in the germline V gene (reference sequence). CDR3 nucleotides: TGTGCCAGCATCGATGTGGCCAAACGTGGGTCCTACGAGCAGTACTTC. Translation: CASIDVAKRGSYEQYF.

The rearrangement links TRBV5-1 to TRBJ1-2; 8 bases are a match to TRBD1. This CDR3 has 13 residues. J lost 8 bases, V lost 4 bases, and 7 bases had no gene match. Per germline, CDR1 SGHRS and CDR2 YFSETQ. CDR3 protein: CASSAQGEGGYTF. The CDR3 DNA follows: TGCGCCAGCAGCGCACAGGGGGAAGGAGGCTACACCTTC.

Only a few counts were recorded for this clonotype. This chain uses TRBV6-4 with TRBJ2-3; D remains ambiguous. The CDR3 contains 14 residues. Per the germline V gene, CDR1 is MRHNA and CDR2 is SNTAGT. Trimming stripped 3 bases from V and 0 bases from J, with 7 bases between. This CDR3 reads CASSEQSSTDTQYF. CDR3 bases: TGTGCCAGCAGTGAACAGTCAAGCACAGATACGCAGTATTTT.

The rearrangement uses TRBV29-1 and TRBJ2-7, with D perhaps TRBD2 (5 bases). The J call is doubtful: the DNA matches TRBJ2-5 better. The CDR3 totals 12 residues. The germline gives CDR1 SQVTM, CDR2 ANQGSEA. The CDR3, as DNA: TGCAGCGCTTGCGGGCCAGAGGAGACCCAGTACTTC. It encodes CSACGPEETQYF.

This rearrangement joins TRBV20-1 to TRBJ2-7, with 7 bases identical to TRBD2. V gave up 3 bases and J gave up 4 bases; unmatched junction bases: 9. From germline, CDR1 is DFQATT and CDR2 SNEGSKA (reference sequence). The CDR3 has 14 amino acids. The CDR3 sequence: CSASAPLADYEQYF. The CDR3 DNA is TGCAGTGCTAGTGCCCCCCTAGCGGATTACGAGCAGTACTTC.

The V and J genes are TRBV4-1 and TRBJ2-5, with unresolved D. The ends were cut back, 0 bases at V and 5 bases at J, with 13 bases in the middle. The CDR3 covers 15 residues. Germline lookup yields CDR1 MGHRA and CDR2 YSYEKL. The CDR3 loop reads CASSQDPSIGETQYF. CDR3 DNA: TGCGCCAGCAGCCAAGACCCCTCAATCGGGGAGACCCAGTACTTC.